Listed below are T cell receptor beta chains from one sample, sequenced in a study of T-cell reconstitution after alpha-beta-depleted transplantation in children. Via MiXCR, TCRdb re-called the PCR reads, giving one row per CDR3 protein. Among about 580,000 distinct CDR3 sequences listed, under 30% were seen once. The sequencing here drew on PBMCs, mostly from graft donor cells, taken 360 days after TCRalphabeta/CD19-depleted stem cell transplant. The source is a boy under three years old who had a stem cell transplant for acute myeloid leukemia, so the T cells may come from the graft donor. The CDR3 runs from the conserved cysteine through the conserved F or W. Each record gives: J gene, D gene, clone size, V gene, CDR3 DNA, CDR3 protein. D genes are given only for firm matches. The size entry is marked missing in some rows and otherwise reads once, few, many or a size class.

j_call: TRBJ2-1
d_call: NA
clone_size: few
v_call: TRBV29-1
cdr3_nt: TGCAGCGATCTGGGCAGCTCCTACAATGAGCAGTTCTTC
cdr3_aa: CSDLGSSYNEQFF

j_call: TRBJ2-3
d_call: NA
clone_size: NA
v_call: TRBV7-9
cdr3_nt: TGTGCCAGCAGCTTTCCGGATTCATCCACAGATACGCAGTATTTT
cdr3_aa: CASSFPDSSTDTQYF

j_call: TRBJ2-3
d_call: NA
clone_size: NA
v_call: TRBV5-1
cdr3_nt: TGCGCCAGCAGTTTGTTGGCCGGGCTAGCCCCAGATACGCAGTATTTT
cdr3_aa: CASSLLAGLAPDTQYF

j_call: TRBJ1-2
d_call: NA
clone_size: NA
v_call: TRBV20-1
cdr3_nt: TGCAGTACCCAATCGCGGACCTCCGGCCATGGCTACACCTTC
cdr3_aa: CSTQSRTSGHGYTF

j_call: TRBJ1-1
d_call: TRBD1
clone_size: NA
v_call: TRBV20-1
cdr3_nt: TGCAGTGCTACGACAGGGGGCCCTAACACTGAAGCTTTCTTT
cdr3_aa: CSATTGGPNTEAFF

j_call: TRBJ2-5
d_call: NA
clone_size: NA
v_call: TRBV5-1
cdr3_nt: TGCGCCAGCAGCTTGGTCGGACTCGGAAAAGAGACCCAGTACTTC
cdr3_aa: CASSLVGLGKETQYF

j_call: TRBJ2-5
d_call: NA
clone_size: NA
v_call: TRBV7-8
cdr3_nt: TGTGCCAGCAGCTCAAACCAGGGTCTGGTTGTAGAGACCCAGTACTTC
cdr3_aa: CASSSNQGLVVETQYF

j_call: TRBJ2-7
d_call: TRBD1
clone_size: many
v_call: TRBV7-2
cdr3_nt: TGTGCCAGCAGCCCTGAGACAGGGGAGCAGTACTTC
cdr3_aa: CASSPETGEQYF

j_call: TRBJ2-3
d_call: TRBD2
clone_size: few
v_call: TRBV6-8
cdr3_nt: TGTGCCAGCAGGACCAGACTAGCGGAGAGCACAGATACGCAGTATTTT
cdr3_aa: CASRTRLAESTDTQYF

j_call: TRBJ2-5
d_call: NA
clone_size: NA
v_call: TRBV10-3
cdr3_nt: TGTGCCATCAGGGAACATGGGTCGGAGACCCAGTACTTC
cdr3_aa: CAIREHGSETQYF

j_call: TRBJ2-3
d_call: TRBD1
clone_size: NA
v_call: TRBV20-1
cdr3_nt: TGCAGTGCTTACAGGGGGCAAGCAGATACGCAGTATTTT
cdr3_aa: CSAYRGQADTQYF

j_call: TRBJ2-3
d_call: NA
clone_size: NA
v_call: TRBV10-2
cdr3_nt: TGCGCCAGCAGATTCGACCACCTCACAGATACGCAGTATTTT
cdr3_aa: CASRFDHLTDTQYF

j_call: TRBJ2-4
d_call: NA
clone_size: NA
v_call: TRBV20-1
cdr3_nt: TGCAGTGCTAGTCCGGACATAGGAAACATTCAGTACTTC
cdr3_aa: CSASPDIGNIQYF

j_call: TRBJ2-2
d_call: NA
clone_size: once
v_call: TRBV24-1
cdr3_nt: TGTGCCACCAGTGATCGGGGAATCGCGAACACCGGGGAGCTGTTTTTT
cdr3_aa: CATSDRGIANTGELFF

j_call: TRBJ2-2
d_call: NA
clone_size: few
v_call: TRBV7-2
cdr3_nt: TGTGCCAGCAGTGATTACACCGGGGAGCTGTTTTTT
cdr3_aa: CASSDYTGELFF

j_call: TRBJ2-7
d_call: NA
clone_size: many
v_call: TRBV6-5
cdr3_nt: TGTGCCAGCAGTTACTTCCAGGGAAACGAGCAGTACTTC
cdr3_aa: CASSYFQGNEQYF

j_call: TRBJ2-2
d_call: NA
clone_size: few
v_call: TRBV4-2
cdr3_nt: TGTGCCAGCAGCCAAGATCGGGGAAAGACCGGGGAGCTGTTTTTT
cdr3_aa: CASSQDRGKTGELFF

j_call: TRBJ2-1
d_call: TRBD2
clone_size: NA
v_call: TRBV10-3
cdr3_nt: TGTGCCATCAGTGAGTCCGTTGACCGGGGGGGCTACAATGAGCAGTTCTTC
cdr3_aa: CAISESVDRGGYNEQFF

j_call: TRBJ2-5
d_call: TRBD1
clone_size: few
v_call: TRBV20-1
cdr3_nt: TGCAGTGCTAGAGCCCCGGGACAGGGAGGGCAAGAGACCCAGTACTTC
cdr3_aa: CSARAPGQGGQETQYF

j_call: TRBJ2-1
d_call: NA
clone_size: many
v_call: TRBV3-1
cdr3_nt: TGTGCCAGCAGCCAAGATCACCAGTCCTACAATGAGCAGTTCTTC
cdr3_aa: CASSQDHQSYNEQFF

j_call: TRBJ2-5
d_call: TRBD1
clone_size: many
v_call: TRBV4-3
cdr3_nt: TGCGCCAGCAGCCCCTTTCCCGGGACAGAAGAGACCCAGTACTTC
cdr3_aa: CASSPFPGTEETQYF

j_call: TRBJ2-7
d_call: NA
clone_size: few
v_call: TRBV5-6
cdr3_nt: TGTGCCAGCAGCTATCCAGGGCCCAGAAGCTCCTACGAGCAGTACTTC
cdr3_aa: CASSYPGPRSSYEQYF

j_call: TRBJ2-3
d_call: TRBD2
clone_size: many
v_call: TRBV20-1
cdr3_nt: TGCAGTGCTAGAGATCGGGGAGGGCCAAGCACAGATACGCAGTATTTT
cdr3_aa: CSARDRGGPSTDTQYF

j_call: TRBJ1-3
d_call: TRBD1
clone_size: few
v_call: TRBV20-1
cdr3_nt: TGCAGTGCTAGACAGGGGGCTGGAAACACCATATATTTT
cdr3_aa: CSARQGAGNTIYF

j_call: TRBJ1-2
d_call: NA
clone_size: many
v_call: TRBV7-2
cdr3_nt: TGTGCCAGCAGCTTAGCGCCTACAGGCCTCTATGGCTACACCTTC
cdr3_aa: CASSLAPTGLYGYTF

j_call: TRBJ1-2
d_call: TRBD1
clone_size: NA
v_call: TRBV20-1
cdr3_nt: TGCAGTGCTAGCAACAGGGGGCGCGGCTACACCTTC
cdr3_aa: CSASNRGRGYTF

j_call: TRBJ2-2
d_call: NA
clone_size: NA
v_call: TRBV20-1
cdr3_nt: TGCAGTGCCACAGACAACCTGAACACCGGGGAGCTGTTTTTT
cdr3_aa: CSATDNLNTGELFF

j_call: TRBJ2-3
d_call: TRBD1
clone_size: NA
v_call: TRBV27
cdr3_nt: TGTGCCAGCAGTTCTGCAGTAACAACAGGGGGCGGAAGCACAGATACGCAGTATTTT
cdr3_aa: CASSSAVTTGGGSTDTQYF

j_call: TRBJ1-1
d_call: NA
clone_size: few
v_call: TRBV6-5
cdr3_nt: TGTGCCAGCAGTTACTCGATTAGCACTGAAGCTTTCTTT
cdr3_aa: CASSYSISTEAFF

j_call: TRBJ1-1
d_call: NA
clone_size: NA
v_call: TRBV6-1
cdr3_nt: TGTGCCAGCAGTGTGGGATTGGGCCGGATGAACACTGAAGCTTTCTTT
cdr3_aa: CASSVGLGRMNTEAFF

j_call: TRBJ2-2
d_call: NA
clone_size: NA
v_call: TRBV29-1
cdr3_nt: TGCAGCGTGGGAAGAAGGCCCGGGCCCGGGGAGCTGTTTTTT
cdr3_aa: CSVGRRPGPGELFF

j_call: TRBJ1-4
d_call: NA
clone_size: few
v_call: TRBV29-1
cdr3_nt: TGCAGCATTGTTGACAGTGGAACTAATGAAAAACTGTTTTTT
cdr3_aa: CSIVDSGTNEKLFF

j_call: TRBJ2-6
d_call: NA
clone_size: NA
v_call: TRBV6-5
cdr3_nt: TGTGCCAGCAGTTACGAGAGGGGCGCCAACGTCCTGACTTTC
cdr3_aa: CASSYERGANVLTF

j_call: TRBJ2-1
d_call: NA
clone_size: few
v_call: TRBV29-1
cdr3_nt: TGCAGCTGGGCTAGGACCCTACTGGATGAGCAGTTCTTC
cdr3_aa: CSWARTLLDEQFF

j_call: TRBJ2-5
d_call: TRBD1
clone_size: NA
v_call: TRBV7-8
cdr3_nt: TGTGCCAGCAGCCCCGTAGGGACAGGCCTCCAAGAGACCCAGTACTTC
cdr3_aa: CASSPVGTGLQETQYF

j_call: TRBJ1-1
d_call: NA
clone_size: NA
v_call: TRBV7-2
cdr3_nt: TGTGCCAGCAGCTTAGAGGGCCGGGGGAACACTGAAGCTTTCTTT
cdr3_aa: CASSLEGRGNTEAFF

j_call: TRBJ2-1
d_call: NA
clone_size: many
v_call: TRBV18
cdr3_nt: TGTGCCAGCTCGCTGGGACAAACTAATGAGCAGTTCTTC
cdr3_aa: CASSLGQTNEQFF

j_call: TRBJ2-1
d_call: TRBD2
clone_size: few
v_call: TRBV20-1
cdr3_nt: TGCAGTGTTATCAGCGGGGGGGCCTATGAGCAGTTCTTC
cdr3_aa: CSVISGGAYEQFF

j_call: TRBJ2-7
d_call: NA
clone_size: few
v_call: TRBV18
cdr3_nt: TGTGCCAGCTCGTTCGACCGGGTTCCATACGAGCAGTACTTC
cdr3_aa: CASSFDRVPYEQYF

j_call: TRBJ2-5
d_call: TRBD2
clone_size: NA
v_call: TRBV6-1
cdr3_nt: TGTGCCAGCAGAAGACCGGGGGGCCAAGAGACCCAGTACTTC
cdr3_aa: CASRRPGGQETQYF

j_call: TRBJ2-1
d_call: NA
clone_size: NA
v_call: TRBV5-1
cdr3_nt: TGCGCCAGCAGCCTCAATAACAACGAGCAGTTCTTC
cdr3_aa: CASSLNNNEQFF

j_call: TRBJ2-7
d_call: NA
clone_size: NA
v_call: TRBV7-6
cdr3_nt: TGTGCCAGCAGCTTAGTAGGGGAGTCCTACGAGCAGTACTTC
cdr3_aa: CASSLVGESYEQYF

j_call: TRBJ2-3
d_call: TRBD1
clone_size: many
v_call: TRBV20-1
cdr3_nt: TGCAGTGCTTCAGACAGGGAAGGGGGTACAGATACGCAGTATTTT
cdr3_aa: CSASDREGGTDTQYF

j_call: TRBJ2-3
d_call: TRBD2
clone_size: NA
v_call: TRBV7-9
cdr3_nt: TGTGCCAGCGGGGAGGGGCGAGATACGCAGTATTTT
cdr3_aa: CASGEGRDTQYF

j_call: TRBJ2-5
d_call: NA
clone_size: few
v_call: TRBV20-1
cdr3_nt: TGCAGTGCTAGCCGGGTAGGAGGAAGGGAGACCCAGTACTTC
cdr3_aa: CSASRVGGRETQYF